The source of this T cell receptor beta chain is a study of cytomegalovirus exposure and HLA in healthy donors. V was cut by 6 bases and J by 4 bases, with 6 bases left in between. In germline, CDR1 is SNHLY, CDR2 FYNNEI. This CDR3 is built from 11 residues. Profiled with immunoSEQ multiplex PCR; TCRdb holds only in-frame clones, not every one. The table shows about 280,000 clones, with around 86% occurring only once. The chain employs TRBV2 and TRBJ1-2; no definite D call. Sequences were obtained from PBMCs. This TCR came from a woman aged 18-30 years in good health and CMV-seronegative. CDR3 DNA sequence: TGTGCCAGCAGCCGAGCCTATGGCTACACCTTC. It codes for CASSRAYGYTF.